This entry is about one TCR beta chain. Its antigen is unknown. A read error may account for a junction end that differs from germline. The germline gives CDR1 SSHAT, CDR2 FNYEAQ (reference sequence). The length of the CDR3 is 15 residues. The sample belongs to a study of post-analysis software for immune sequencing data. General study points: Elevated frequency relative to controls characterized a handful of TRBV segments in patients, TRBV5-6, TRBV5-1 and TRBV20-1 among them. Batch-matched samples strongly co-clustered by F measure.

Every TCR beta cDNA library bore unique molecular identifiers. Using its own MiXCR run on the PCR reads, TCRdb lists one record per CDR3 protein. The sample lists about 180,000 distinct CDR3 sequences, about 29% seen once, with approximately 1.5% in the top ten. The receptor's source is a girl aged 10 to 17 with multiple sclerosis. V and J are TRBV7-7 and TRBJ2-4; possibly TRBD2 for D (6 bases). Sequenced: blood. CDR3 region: CASSQGGVGYNEQYF. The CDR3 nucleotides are TGCGCTAGCAGTCAAGGAGGGGTTGGCTACAATGAGCAGTACTTC. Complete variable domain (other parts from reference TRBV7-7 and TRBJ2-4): GAGVSQSPRYKVTKRGQDVTLRCDPISSHATLYWYQQALGQGPEFLTYFNYEAQPDKSGLPSDRFSAERPEGSISTLTIQRTEQRDSAMYRCASSQGGVGYNEQYFGAGTRLSVL.